This T cell receptor beta chain appears in the sequencing data of a study of identical twins. The table lists this clonotype with many counts. TCRdb itself ran the 5' RACE reads through MiXCR, one entry per CDR3 protein. The table records some 500,000 distinct CDR3 sequences, more than 9% of them present only once. Trimming left V 7 bases short and J 1 base short, with 17 bases between. The V gene's germline CDR1 is DFQATT and CDR2 SNEGSKA (reference sequence). This CDR3 has 14 amino acids. These data are also associated with another study on yellow fever vaccine responses in identical twins.

The genes are TRBV20-1 and TRBJ2-7, with D perhaps TRBD1 or TRBD2 (5 bases each). The sequence came from a woman between 18 and 29 years old in good health. The specimen sequenced was PBMCs. This CDR3 is CSVGVPSVSYEQYF. The CDR3 DNA sequence: TGCAGTGTGGGGGTCCCAAGTGTTTCCTACGAGCAGTACTTC.